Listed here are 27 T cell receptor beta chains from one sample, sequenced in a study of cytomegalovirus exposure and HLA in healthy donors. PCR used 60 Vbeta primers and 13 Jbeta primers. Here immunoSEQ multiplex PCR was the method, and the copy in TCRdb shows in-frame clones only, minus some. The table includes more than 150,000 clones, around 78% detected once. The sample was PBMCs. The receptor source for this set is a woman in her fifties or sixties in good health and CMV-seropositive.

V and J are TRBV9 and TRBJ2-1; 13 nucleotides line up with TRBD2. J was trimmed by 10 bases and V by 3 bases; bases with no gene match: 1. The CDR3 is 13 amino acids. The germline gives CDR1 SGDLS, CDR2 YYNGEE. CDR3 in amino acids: CASSATSGREQFF. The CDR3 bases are TGTGCCAGCAGCGCGACTAGCGGGAGGGAGCAGTTCTTC.

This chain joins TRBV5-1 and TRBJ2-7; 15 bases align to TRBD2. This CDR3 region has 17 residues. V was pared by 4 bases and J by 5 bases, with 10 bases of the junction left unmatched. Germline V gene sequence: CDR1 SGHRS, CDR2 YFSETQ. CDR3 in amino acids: CASSRGTSGGPQDEQYF. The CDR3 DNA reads TGCGCCAGCAGCCGGGGGACTAGCGGGGGGCCTCAGGACGAGCAGTACTTC.

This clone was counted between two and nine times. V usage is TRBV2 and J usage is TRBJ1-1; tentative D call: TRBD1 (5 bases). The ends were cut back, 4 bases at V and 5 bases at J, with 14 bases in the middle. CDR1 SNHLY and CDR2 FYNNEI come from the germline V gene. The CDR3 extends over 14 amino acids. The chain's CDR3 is CASSVRGGRTEAFF. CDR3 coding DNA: TGTGCCAGCAGTGTAAGGGGCGGACGGACTGAAGCTTTCTTT. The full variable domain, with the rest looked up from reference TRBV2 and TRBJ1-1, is EPEVTQTPSHQVTQMGQEVILRCVPISNHLYFYWYRQILGQKVEFLVSFYNNEISEKSEIFDDQFSVERPDGSNFTLKIRSTKLEDSAMYFCASSVRGGRTEAFFGQGTRLTVV.

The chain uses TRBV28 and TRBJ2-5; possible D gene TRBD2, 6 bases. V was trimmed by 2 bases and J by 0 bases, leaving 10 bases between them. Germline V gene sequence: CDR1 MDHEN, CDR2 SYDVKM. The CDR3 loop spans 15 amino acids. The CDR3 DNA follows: TGTGCCAGCAGTTTAGGAGGGACCTACCAAGAGACCCAGTACTTC. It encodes CASSLGGTYQETQYF.

DNA of the CDR3: TGCGCCAGCAGCTTAGGACTAGCGGGAGAGGGAGAGCAGTTCTTC. Its protein product is CASSLGLAGEGEQFF. V and J are TRBV5-1 and TRBJ2-1; 13 bases match TRBD2. There are 15 residues in the CDR3. The germline gives CDR1 SGHRS, CDR2 YFSETQ. V was clipped by 2 bases and J by 10 bases; unmatched bases: 6.

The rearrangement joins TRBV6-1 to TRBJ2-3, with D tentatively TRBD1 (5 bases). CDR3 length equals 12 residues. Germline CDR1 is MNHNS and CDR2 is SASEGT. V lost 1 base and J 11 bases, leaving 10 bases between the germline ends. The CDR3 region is CASSEGGYKQYF. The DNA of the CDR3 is TGTGCCAGCAGTGAAGGGGGCTACAAGCAGTATTTT.

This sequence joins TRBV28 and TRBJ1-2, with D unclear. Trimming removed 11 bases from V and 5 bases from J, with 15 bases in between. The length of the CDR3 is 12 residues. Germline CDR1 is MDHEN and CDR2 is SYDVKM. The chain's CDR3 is CALSHPTYGYTF. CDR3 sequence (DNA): TGTGCCCTATCGCACCCCACGTATGGCTACACCTTC.

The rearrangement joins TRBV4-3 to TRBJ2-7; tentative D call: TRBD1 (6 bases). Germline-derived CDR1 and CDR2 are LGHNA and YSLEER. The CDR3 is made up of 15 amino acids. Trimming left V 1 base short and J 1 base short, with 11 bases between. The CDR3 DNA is TGCGCCAGCAGCCAAGTACAGGGATTATCCTACGAGCAGTACTTC. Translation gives CASSQVQGLSYEQYF.

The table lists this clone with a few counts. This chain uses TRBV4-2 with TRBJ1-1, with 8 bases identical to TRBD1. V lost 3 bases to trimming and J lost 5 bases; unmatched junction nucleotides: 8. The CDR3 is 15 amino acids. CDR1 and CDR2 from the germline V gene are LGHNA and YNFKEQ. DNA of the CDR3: TGTGCCAGCAGCCATTACGCAGGGGGCCGGACTGAAGCTTTCTTT. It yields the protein CASSHYAGGRTEAFF.

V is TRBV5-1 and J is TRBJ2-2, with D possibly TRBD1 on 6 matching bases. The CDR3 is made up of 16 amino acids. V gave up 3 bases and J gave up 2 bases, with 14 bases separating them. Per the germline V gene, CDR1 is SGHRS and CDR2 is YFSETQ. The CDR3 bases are TGCGCCAGCAGCTGGGGACAAAGTGGAAACACCGGGGAGCTGTTTTTT. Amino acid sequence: CASSWGQSGNTGELFF.

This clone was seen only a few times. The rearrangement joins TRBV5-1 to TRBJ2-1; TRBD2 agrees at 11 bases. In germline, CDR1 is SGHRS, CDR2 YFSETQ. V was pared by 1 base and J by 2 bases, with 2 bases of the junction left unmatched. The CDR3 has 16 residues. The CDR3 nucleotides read TGCGCCAGCAGCTTGACTAGCGGGAGACCCTACAATGAGCAGTTCTTC. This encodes CASSLTSGRPYNEQFF. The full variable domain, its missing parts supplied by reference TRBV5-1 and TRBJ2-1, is KAGVTQTPRYLIKTRGQQVTLSCSPISGHRSVSWYQQTPGQGLQFLFEYFSETQRNKGNFPGRFSGRQFSNSRSEMNVSTLELGDSALYLCASSLTSGRPYNEQFFGPGTRLTVL.

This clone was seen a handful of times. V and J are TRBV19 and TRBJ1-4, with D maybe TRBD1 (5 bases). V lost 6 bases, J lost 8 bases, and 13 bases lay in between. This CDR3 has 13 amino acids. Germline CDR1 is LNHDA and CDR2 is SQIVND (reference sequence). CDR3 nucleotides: TGTGCCAGTAGCCGGACGGGGGTGGAAAAACTGTTTTTT. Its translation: CASSRTGVEKLFF.

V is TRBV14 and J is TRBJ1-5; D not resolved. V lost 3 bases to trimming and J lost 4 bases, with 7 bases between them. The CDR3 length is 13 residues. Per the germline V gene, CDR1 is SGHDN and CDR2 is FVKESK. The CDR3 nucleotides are TGTGCCAGCAGCCAGGGCCTTAATCAGCCCCAGCATTTT. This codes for CASSQGLNQPQHF.

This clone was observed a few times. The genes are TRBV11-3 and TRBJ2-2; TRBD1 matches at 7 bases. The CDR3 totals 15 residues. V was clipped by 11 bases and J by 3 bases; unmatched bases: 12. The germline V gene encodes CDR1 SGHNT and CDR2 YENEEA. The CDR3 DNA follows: TGTGCCTCGACAGGGTTCGAAAAGGACACCGGGGAGCTGTTTTTT. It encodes CASTGFEKDTGELFF. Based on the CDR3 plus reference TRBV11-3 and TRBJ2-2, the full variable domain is EAGVVQSPRYKIIEKKQPVAFWCNPISGHNTLYWYLQNLGQGPELLIRYENEEAVDDSQLPKDRFSAERLKGVDSTLKIQPAELGDSAVYLCASTGFEKDTGELFFGEGSRLTVL.

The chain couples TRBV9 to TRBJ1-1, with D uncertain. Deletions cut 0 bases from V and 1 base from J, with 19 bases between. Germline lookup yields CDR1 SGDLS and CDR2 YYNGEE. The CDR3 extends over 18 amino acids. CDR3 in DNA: TGTGCCAGCAGCGTAGTCTGCCAAAAGGAGGATAAGAACACTGAAGCTTTCTTT. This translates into CASSVVCQKEDKNTEAFF.

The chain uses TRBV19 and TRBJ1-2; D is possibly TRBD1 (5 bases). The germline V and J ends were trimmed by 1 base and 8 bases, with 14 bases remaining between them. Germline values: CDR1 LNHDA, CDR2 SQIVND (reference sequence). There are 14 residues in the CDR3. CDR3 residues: CASSIGQSNVGYTF. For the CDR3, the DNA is TGTGCCAGTAGTATAGGACAGAGCAACGTGGGCTACACCTTC. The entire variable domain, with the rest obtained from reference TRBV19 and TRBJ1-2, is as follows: DGGITQSPKYLFRKEGQNVTLSCEQNLNHDAMYWYRQDPGQGLRLIYYSQIVNDFQKGDIAEGYSVSREKKESFPLTVTSAQKNPTAFYLCASSIGQSNVGYTFGSGTRLTVV.

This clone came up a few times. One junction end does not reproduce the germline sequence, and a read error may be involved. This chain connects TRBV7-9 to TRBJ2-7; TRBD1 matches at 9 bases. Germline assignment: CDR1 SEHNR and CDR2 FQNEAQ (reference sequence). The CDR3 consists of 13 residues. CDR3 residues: CSSSSGQGREQYF. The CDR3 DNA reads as TGTTCCAGCAGCTCGGGACAGGGCCGCGAGCAGTACTTC.

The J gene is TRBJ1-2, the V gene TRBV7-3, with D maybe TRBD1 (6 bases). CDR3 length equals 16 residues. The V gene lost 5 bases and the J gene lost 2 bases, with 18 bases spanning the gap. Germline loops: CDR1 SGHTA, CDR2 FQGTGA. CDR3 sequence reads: CASSPHRDRSNYGYTF. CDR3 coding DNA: TGTGCCAGCAGCCCCCACAGGGACCGATCAAACTATGGCTACACCTTC.

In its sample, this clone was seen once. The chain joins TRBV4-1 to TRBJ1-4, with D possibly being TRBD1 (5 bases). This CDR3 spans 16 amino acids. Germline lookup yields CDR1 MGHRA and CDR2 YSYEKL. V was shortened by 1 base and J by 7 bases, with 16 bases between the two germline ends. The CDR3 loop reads CASSQAPGQLSEKLFF. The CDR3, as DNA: TGCGCCAGCAGCCAAGCCCCAGGGCAGCTTAGTGAAAAACTGTTTTTT.

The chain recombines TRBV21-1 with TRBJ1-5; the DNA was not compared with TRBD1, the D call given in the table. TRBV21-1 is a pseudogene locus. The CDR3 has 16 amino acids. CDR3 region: CASSKRGQGARQPQHF. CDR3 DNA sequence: TGTGCCAGCAGCAAACGGGGACAGGGGGCTAGGCAGCCCCAGCATTTT.

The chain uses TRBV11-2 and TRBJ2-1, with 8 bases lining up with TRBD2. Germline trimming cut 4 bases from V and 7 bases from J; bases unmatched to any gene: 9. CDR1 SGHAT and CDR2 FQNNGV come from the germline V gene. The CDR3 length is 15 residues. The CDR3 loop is CASSSQAGVANEQFF. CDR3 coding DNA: TGTGCCAGCAGCTCTCAAGCGGGAGTGGCAAATGAGCAGTTCTTC.

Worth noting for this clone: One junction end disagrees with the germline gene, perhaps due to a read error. CDR3 sequence reads: CASSFRAGEKLFF. Written as DNA, the CDR3 is TGTGCTAGCAGCTTCAGGGCTGGGGAAAAACTGTTTTTT. The chain employs TRBV7-7 and TRBJ1-4; TRBD1 might be the D (5 bases). Germline V gives CDR1 SSHAT, CDR2 FNYEAQ (reference sequence). This CDR3 spans 13 amino acids.

CDR3 amino acids: CASSSQGGGGYTF. CDR3 bases: TGTGCCAGCAGCTCACAGGGCGGCGGAGGCTACACCTTC. This sequence joins TRBV7-6 and TRBJ1-2; maybe TRBD1 (6 bases). Trimming shortened V by 4 bases and J by 8 bases, and 14 bases separated the two germline ends. The CDR3 has 13 amino acids. Germline V gene sequence: CDR1 SGHVS, CDR2 FNYEAQ. The full variable domain, rest sourced from reference TRBV7-6 and TRBJ1-2, is GAGVSQSPRYKVTKRGQDVALRCDPISGHVSLYWYRQALGQGPEFLTYFNYEAQQDKSGLPNDRFSAERPEGSISTLTIQRTEQRDSAMYRCASSSQGGGGYTFGSGTRLTVV.

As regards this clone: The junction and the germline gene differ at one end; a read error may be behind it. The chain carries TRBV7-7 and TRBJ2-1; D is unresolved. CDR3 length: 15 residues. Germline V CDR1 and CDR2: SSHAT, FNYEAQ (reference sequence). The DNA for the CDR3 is TGTGCTAGCAGCCCTCTTGCCACTCTCTACAATGAGCAGTTCTTC. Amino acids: CASSPLATLYNEQFF.

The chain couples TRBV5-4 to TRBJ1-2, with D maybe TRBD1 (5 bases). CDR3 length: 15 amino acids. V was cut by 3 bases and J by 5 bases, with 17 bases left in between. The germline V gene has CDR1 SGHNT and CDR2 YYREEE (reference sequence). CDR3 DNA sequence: TGTGCCAGCAGCTGGGGGTCCGGGGGTGGATATGGCTACACCTTC. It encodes CASSWGSGGGYGYTF.

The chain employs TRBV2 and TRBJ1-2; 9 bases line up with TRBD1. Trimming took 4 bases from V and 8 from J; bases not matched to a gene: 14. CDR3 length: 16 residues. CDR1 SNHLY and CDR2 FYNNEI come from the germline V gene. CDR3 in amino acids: CASSGTDAGTGYGYTF. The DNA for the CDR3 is TGTGCCAGCAGTGGGACGGATGCCGGGACAGGGTACGGCTACACCTTC.

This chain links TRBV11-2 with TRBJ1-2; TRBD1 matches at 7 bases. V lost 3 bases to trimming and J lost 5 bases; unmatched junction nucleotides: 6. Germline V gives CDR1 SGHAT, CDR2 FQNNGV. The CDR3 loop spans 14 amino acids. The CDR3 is CASSFGQAFYGYTF. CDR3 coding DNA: TGTGCCAGCAGCTTCGGACAGGCCTTTTATGGCTACACCTTC.